The 27 T cell receptor beta chains in this list originate from one sample, sequenced in a study of response to subunit inactivated influenza vaccine. From the RT-PCR reads, TCRdb called clonotypes with MiXCR, one entry per CDR3 protein. The data hold 250,000 to 350,000 distinct CDR3 sequences, with around 22% observed a single time. The sample here was PBMCs from blood, taken less than 22 months after vaccination. The receptors come from a man aged 50 to 69 who received an inactivated influenza vaccine.

The chain links TRBV12-3 or TRBV12-4 to TRBJ1-3; possibly TRBD1 for D (5 bases). The CDR3 totals 16 residues. V lost 1 base to trimming and J lost 0 bases, with 10 bases between them. The CDR3 is CASSLGDLGSGNTIYF. The CDR3 DNA follows: TGTGCCAGCAGTTTAGGGGACCTGGGCTCTGGAAACACCATATATTTT.

V and J are TRBV2 and TRBJ1-1; D gene uncertain. The CDR3 length is 15 residues. In germline, CDR1 is SNHLY, CDR2 FYNNEI. Trimming pared 7 bases from V and 4 bases from J, leaving 19 bases between. The CDR3 coding sequence is TGTGCCAGCATCTTAGGTTCGAGGCTGAGCACTGAAGCTTTCTTT. Amino acid sequence: CASILGSRLSTEAFF. The complete variable domain, with remaining parts taken from reference TRBV2 and TRBJ1-1, reads EPEVTQTPSHQVTQMGQEVILRCVPISNHLYFYWYRQILGQKVEFLVSFYNNEISEKSEIFDDQFSVERPDGSNFTLKIRSTKLEDSAMYFCASILGSRLSTEAFFGQGTRLTVV.

V and J are TRBV9 and TRBJ2-1; possible D gene TRBD2, 6 bases. The V gene lost 3 bases and the J gene lost 6 bases, with 13 bases spanning the gap. The CDR3 covers 14 residues. Germline V gene data show CDR1 as SGDLS and CDR2 as YYNGEE. CDR3 sequence (DNA): TGTGCCAGCAGCGGAGGGAGGTACGCCAATGAGCAGTTCTTC. Translated, it gives CASSGGRYANEQFF.

This chain's CDR3 is CASSFGGGHGYTF. The CDR3 DNA sequence: TGCGCCAGCAGCTTTGGGGGCGGTCATGGCTACACCTTC. The V call is TRBV5-1, the J call TRBJ1-2, with D possibly matching TRBD1 (6 bases). Germline lookup yields CDR1 SGHRS and CDR2 YFSETQ. CDR3 length: 13 amino acids. Trimming stripped 2 bases from V and 6 bases from J, with 11 bases between.

This clonotype was recorded a few times. V usage is TRBV29-1 and J usage is TRBJ1-1; D gene ambiguous. From germline, CDR1 is SQVTM and CDR2 ANQGSEA. Trimming took 4 bases from V and 2 from J, leaving 14 bases between them. CDR3 size: 14 residues. CDR3 amino acids: CSVGRVRDNTEAFF. The CDR3 region has the DNA TGCAGCGTTGGGCGGGTTAGGGATAACACTGAAGCTTTCTTT.

V and J are TRBV4-3 and TRBJ1-2, with unresolved D. The CDR3 runs 16 residues. Germline V lookup: CDR1 LGHNA, CDR2 YSLEER. Trimming left V 6 bases short and J 2 bases short, with 19 bases between. In DNA form, the CDR3 reads TGCGCCAGCAGACCGGCAACGGGATCGGGGAACTATGGCTACACCTTC. Residues: CASRPATGSGNYGYTF.

V is TRBV6-2 or TRBV6-3 and J is TRBJ2-5; maybe TRBD1 (5 bases). CDR3 length equals 14 residues. Germline CDR1 and CDR2: MNHEY and SVGEGT. V was shortened by 0 bases and J by 2 bases, with 7 bases between the two germline ends. The chain's CDR3 is CASSYSRVQETQYF. CDR3 sequence (DNA): TGTGCCAGCAGTTACTCCAGGGTTCAAGAGACCCAGTACTTC.

The rearrangement joins TRBV6-5 to TRBJ2-2, with 7 positions matching TRBD2. CDR3 length: 15 amino acids. Losses at the gene ends were 7 bases for V and 2 bases for J; bases not matched to a gene: 7. Germline V gene sequence: CDR1 MNHEY, CDR2 SVGAGI. In DNA, the CDR3 is TGTGCCAGCATTAAGACTAGCCCTAACACCGGGGAGCTGTTTTTT. Amino acids: CASIKTSPNTGELFF.

This clonotype occurred a few times. This chain connects TRBV6-5 to TRBJ2-2; either TRBD1 or TRBD2 may fit D (5 bases each). The ends were cut back, 8 bases at V and 1 base at J, with 20 bases in the middle. Germline values: CDR1 MNHEY, CDR2 SVGAGI. The CDR3 has 17 residues. DNA for the CDR3: TGTGCCAGCGTACTCCCAACCGGGACGGTGAACACCGGGGAGCTGTTTTTT. Translated, it gives CASVLPTGTVNTGELFF.

This clonotype was detected only a few times. The chain carries TRBV20-1 and TRBJ2-3, with 8 bases matching TRBD2. J gave up 2 bases and V 0 bases, and 7 bases lay outside the gene matches. This CDR3 region has 16 residues. In germline, CDR1 is DFQATT, CDR2 SNEGSKA (reference sequence). CDR3 in amino acids: CSARDGAGVPTDTQYF. The CDR3 region has the DNA TGCAGTGCTAGAGATGGAGCGGGAGTCCCCACAGATACGCAGTATTTT.

This clonotype was picked up a small number of times. The genes are TRBV5-1 and TRBJ2-3; no definite D call. V lost 0 bases, J lost 5 bases, and 10 bases lay in between. The germline CDR1 and CDR2 sequences are SGHRS and YFSETQ. The CDR3 is 14 residues long. The CDR3 bases are TGCGCCAGCAGCTTGGCTCAGGATAAAGATACGCAGTATTTT. It specifies CASSLAQDKDTQYF.

The CDR3: CASSLGLASRTDTQYF. CDR3 nucleotide sequence: TGCGCCAGCAGCCTGGGACTAGCGTCCCGCACAGATACGCAGTATTTT. The chain uses TRBV4-1 and TRBJ2-3, with TRBD2 identical over 10 bases. V lost 4 bases to trimming and J lost 1 base; unmatched junction nucleotides: 5. CDR3 size: 16 residues. Germline CDR1 and CDR2: MGHRA and YSYEKL.

This clonotype was counted only a few times. The chain couples TRBV7-2 to TRBJ1-2; a possible D gene is TRBD1 (5 bases). The CDR3 is 16 residues long. Germline V CDR1 and CDR2: SGHTA, FQGNSA. The V end was cut by 5 bases, the J end by 5 bases, with 21 bases between. CDR3 loop: CASSLLGGAPGYGYTF. In nucleotides, the CDR3 is TGTGCCAGCAGCCTCCTTGGGGGAGCCCCGGGGTATGGCTACACCTTC. Using reference TRBV7-2 and TRBJ1-2 for the parts outside the CDR3, the full variable domain is GAGVSQSPSNKVTEKGKDVELRCDPISGHTALYWYRQSLGQGLEFLIYFQGNSAPDKSGLPSDRFSAERTGGSVSTLTIQRTQQEDSAVYLCASSLLGGAPGYGYTFGSGTRLTVV.

This clonotype occurred a few times. V is TRBV19 and J is TRBJ1-5; TRBD1 matches at 8 bases. The germline V gene has CDR1 LNHDA and CDR2 SQIVND (reference sequence). This CDR3 has 15 amino acids. J lost 3 bases, V lost 4 bases, and 5 bases had no gene match. CDR3 protein: CASSTSTGANQPQHF. CDR3 nucleotides: TGTGCCAGTAGTACCTCGACAGGGGCCAATCAGCCCCAGCATTTT.

This clonotype appeared a few times. The chain is built from TRBV7-8 and TRBJ1-5, with a tentative D call TRBD1 (5 bases). V lost 4 bases and J 1 base, leaving 8 bases between the germline ends. This CDR3 region has 14 residues. Germline V gene lookup returns CDR1 SGHVS and CDR2 FQNEAQ. The CDR3 sequence: CASSSDSSNQPQHF. The CDR3 DNA follows: TGTGCCAGCAGCTCTGACAGCAGCAATCAGCCCCAGCATTTT.

This clonotype was counted a few times. CDR3 loop: CASSPRPGGTDTQYF. The CDR3 DNA sequence: TGTGCCAGCAGCCCTCGGCCAGGGGGCACAGATACGCAGTATTTT. V gene TRBV5-6 combines with J gene TRBJ2-3, with a weak D call TRBD1 (6 bases). Germline CDR1 reads SGHDT; CDR2 reads YYEEEE. CDR3 length equals 15 residues. Trimming cost V 4 bases and J 1 base, with 13 bases left between them.

The chain carries TRBV12-3 or TRBV12-4 and TRBJ2-1; 10 positions agree with TRBD2. The trim removed 3 bases at V and 6 bases at J, leaving 5 bases unmatched. The CDR3 loop spans 15 amino acids. The CDR3 region is CASSFSGRLVNEQFF. The CDR3 nucleotides are TGTGCCAGCAGTTTTAGCGGGAGGTTGGTCAATGAGCAGTTCTTC.

This clonotype showed up just a few times. This chain connects TRBV4-1 to TRBJ2-5, with a possible D match to TRBD2 (5 bases). CDR1 MGHRA and CDR2 YSYEKL come from the germline V gene. The ends were cut back, 0 bases at V and 5 bases at J, with 13 bases in the middle. There are 15 residues in the CDR3. CDR3 region: CASSQDLGLMETQYF. Written as DNA, the CDR3 is TGCGCCAGCAGCCAAGATCTCGGACTCATGGAGACCCAGTACTTC.

The chain combines TRBV24-1 with TRBJ2-5; D gene unclear. CDR1 and CDR2 (germline): KGHDR, SFDVKD. This CDR3 comprises 14 residues. V lost 1 base to trimming and J lost 3 bases, with 8 bases between them. The DNA for the CDR3 is TGTGCCACCAGTGATTTTTCAGGCGAAGAGACCCAGTACTTC. Its protein product is CATSDFSGEETQYF.

J is TRBJ1-2 and V is TRBV11-2, with TRBD1 identical over 9 bases. This CDR3 comprises 18 residues. Unmatched junction bases numbered 19, after V lost 6 bases and J lost 5 bases. Per the germline V gene, CDR1 is SGHAT and CDR2 is FQNNGV. CDR3 DNA sequence: TGTGCCAGCAGTTCACCGGACAGGGGCGATTATCTTACTTATGGCTACACCTTC. Its protein is CASSSPDRGDYLTYGYTF.

In this sample, this clonotype turned up a few times. V is TRBV4-2 and J is TRBJ2-3; weak D call: TRBD1 (6 bases). V lost 3 bases and J 5 bases, leaving 24 bases between the germline ends. The germline V gene encodes CDR1 LGHNA and CDR2 YNFKEQ. The CDR3 has 18 amino acids. CDR3 region: CASSQRGYWHTGEDTQYF. CDR3 sequence (DNA): TGTGCCAGCAGCCAGAGGGGGTATTGGCACACCGGGGAAGATACGCAGTATTTT.

V is TRBV12-3 or TRBV12-4 and J is TRBJ1-2; TRBD1 matches at 7 bases. The CDR3 runs to 15 residues. V shed 5 bases and J 5 bases; nucleotides not matched to a gene: 11. CDR3 sequence: CASSLRDSGPYGYTF. CDR3 bases: TGTGCCAGCAGTCTACGGGACAGTGGGCCGTATGGCTACACCTTC.

The gene calls are TRBV27 and TRBJ2-5, with 13 bases that match TRBD2. The V gene end was trimmed by 4 bases and the J gene end by 5 bases; junction bases not matched to a gene: 7. The CDR3 has 16 residues. Germline assignment: CDR1 MNHEY and CDR2 SMNVEV (reference sequence). The CDR3 sequence is CASSYTGTSGTETQYF. Written as DNA, the CDR3 is TGTGCCAGCAGTTATACCGGGACTAGCGGGACTGAGACCCAGTACTTC.

Only a few counts were recorded for this clonotype. This chain joins TRBV15 and TRBJ2-7; D not resolved. The CDR3 covers 14 residues. V lost 0 bases, J lost 4 bases, and 10 bases lay in between. Looked up from germline, CDR1 is LNHNV and CDR2 is YYDKDF (reference sequence). For the CDR3, the DNA is TGTGCCACCAGCAGAGATATCGGCCCTTACGAGCAGTACTTC. This codes for CATSRDIGPYEQYF.

The chain combines TRBV5-1 with TRBJ2-2; the match to TRBD1 covers 11 bases. J lost 5 bases, V lost 6 bases, and 9 bases had no gene match. In germline, CDR1 is SGHRS, CDR2 YFSETQ. This CDR3 is 16 amino acids long. Here the CDR3 reads CASMDSGQGGTGELFF. As DNA, the CDR3 is TGCGCCAGCATGGACTCGGGACAGGGGGGAACCGGGGAGCTGTTTTTT. Full variable domain (rest looked up from reference TRBV5-1 and TRBJ2-2): KAGVTQTPRYLIKTRGQQVTLSCSPISGHRSVSWYQQTPGQGLQFLFEYFSETQRNKGNFPGRFSGRQFSNSRSEMNVSTLELGDSALYLCASMDSGQGGTGELFFGEGSRLTVL.

The chain combines TRBV12-3 or TRBV12-4 with TRBJ2-1; D may be TRBD1 or TRBD2 (5 bases each). V was clipped by 5 bases and J by 8 bases, with 16 bases between them. The CDR3 contains 14 residues. CDR3 in DNA: TGTGCCAGCAGTCCACTCGGGACCTTCGATGAGCAGTTCTTC. This translates into CASSPLGTFDEQFF.

At least ten counts were recorded for this clonotype. The chain employs TRBV14 and TRBJ1-1, with TRBD1 as a possible D gene (5 bases). This CDR3 comprises 16 residues. Trimming took off 4 bases at V and 0 bases at J, with 15 bases between the two ends. Looked up from germline, CDR1 is SGHDN and CDR2 is FVKESK. The DNA of the CDR3 is TGTGCCAGCAGCCCCAAGACAGTTATAATGAACACTGAAGCTTTCTTT. Residues: CASSPKTVIMNTEAFF.